Listed below are T cell receptor beta chains from one sample, sequenced in a study of vaccination effects on CD4 cells after COVID-19. For these receptors, no antigen is known. Repertoires were generated with immunoSEQ multiplex PCR, while TCRdb's copy carries only in-frame clones and drops some. The sample consists of around 25,000 clones, 76% of them appearing once. The sample was CD4+ T cells from PBMCs cultured with HCoV-NL63 spike peptides, taken before COVID-19 vaccination. The receptor source for this set is a human donor who received a COVID-19 vaccine. CDR3s include the opening cysteine and the closing phenylalanine or tryptophan. Fields, in order: J gene, D gene, clone size, V gene, CDR3 DNA, CDR3 protein. D genes are given only for firm matches. Expanded clones are given a class, and other clones once, few, many or no size at all.

TRBJ2-7 | NA | NA | TRBV7-8 | TGTGCCAGCAGCCCCAGGGTTACCCACGAGCAGTACTTC | CASSPRVTHEQYF
TRBJ2-7 | NA | NA | TRBV3-1/TRBV3-2 | TGTGCCAGCAGCGTGGTAGGGTCACCCCCAGACGAGCAGTACTTC | CASSVVGSPPDEQYF
TRBJ1-2 | NA | NA | TRBV19 | TGTGCCAGTAGTATCACCCAGGACGGCCTCTATGGCTACACCTTC | CASSITQDGLYGYTF
TRBJ2-3 | TRBD2 | NA | TRBV27 | TGTGCCAGCAGTTTGCAGCGACTAGCGGGGGGGGGCACAGATACGCAGTATTTT | CASSLQRLAGGGTDTQYF
TRBJ1-2 | NA | few | TRBV4-1 | TGCGCCAGCAGCCAACCCTTTGGAGCTAACTATGGCTACACCTTC | CASSQPFGANYGYTF
TRBJ1-4 | TRBD1 | NA | TRBV5-5 | TGTGCCAGCAGCTTCCGGCCGGGACAGGCAACTAATGAAAAACTGTTTTTT | CASSFRPGQATNEKLFF
TRBJ1-2 | TRBD1 | large | TRBV12-5 | TGTGCTAGTGGCTCCGGGACAGGGCATGGCTACACCTTC | CASGSGTGHGYTF
TRBJ2-3 | NA | NA | TRBV7-9 | TGTGCCAGCAGCTTATACACAGCAAGCACAGATACGCAGTATTTT | CASSLYTASTDTQYF
TRBJ2-3 | NA | few | TRBV5-6 | TGTGCCAGCAGCTTGGGATCTATCTACCTCACAGATACGCAGTATTTT | CASSLGSIYLTDTQYF
TRBJ2-1 | NA | NA | TRBV7-2 | TGTGCCAGCAGCTTATCGAGGGACAATGAGCAGTTCTTC | CASSLSRDNEQFF
TRBJ2-1 | NA | NA | TRBV11-3 | TGTGCCAGCGGACAGCCCCCCTACAATGAGCAGTTCTTC | CASGQPPYNEQFF
TRBJ1-4 | NA | NA | TRBV5-6 | TGTGCCAGCAGCCTAGGACAGAGGGAAAAACTGTTTTTT | CASSLGQREKLFF
TRBJ2-2 | NA | NA | TRBV7-6 | TGTGCCAGCAGCTTAGAAGGGGAGAACACCGGGGAGCTGTTTTTT | CASSLEGENTGELFF
TRBJ2-1 | NA | NA | TRBV3-1/TRBV3-2 | TGTGCCAGCAGCCAAGAGCTATTGGGGGGCTACAATGAGCAGTTCTTC | CASSQELLGGYNEQFF
TRBJ2-7 | TRBD2 | NA | TRBV10-3 | TGTGCCATCACTGGGACTAGCGGGACCCTCGAGCAGTACTTC | CAITGTSGTLEQYF
TRBJ1-1 | NA | once | TRBV18 | TGTGCCAGCTCACCACCAGCGATGAACACTGAAGCTTTCTTT | CASSPPAMNTEAFF
TRBJ1-4 | NA | few | TRBV29-1 | TGCAGCGTTGAAGAGACAGAAGGAGCTAATGAAAAACTGTTTTTT | CSVEETEGANEKLFF
TRBJ2-2 | NA | NA | TRBV19 | TGTGCCAGTAGTATAGATTCCGGGGAGCTGTTTTTT | CASSIDSGELFF
TRBJ1-2 | TRBD1 | NA | TRBV19 | TGTGCCAGTAGTATCCTCGCAGGGGGCTATGGCTACACCTTC | CASSILAGGYGYTF
TRBJ2-2 | NA | NA | TRBV5-1 | TGCGCCAGCAGCTTTTCTCCCGAGAACACCGGGGAGCTGTTTTTT | CASSFSPENTGELFF
TRBJ2-5 | NA | NA | TRBV10-2 | TGCGCCAGCTCGTGGGGAAGCCAAGAGACCCAGTACTTC | CASSWGSQETQYF
TRBJ1-1 | NA | once | TRBV14 | TGTGCCAGCAGCCAATCCGAGGGCATCGGGAACACTGAAGCTTTCTTT | CASSQSEGIGNTEAFF
TRBJ1-5 | NA | few | TRBV6-5 | TGTGCCAGCAGTTACCGGGGATTCAATCAGCCCCAGCATTTT | CASSYRGFNQPQHF
TRBJ2-2 | NA | NA | TRBV3-1/TRBV3-2 | TGTGCCAGCAGCCGAACTAGCTTCCCGAACACCGGGGAGCTGTTTTTT | CASSRTSFPNTGELFF
TRBJ1-2 | NA | NA | TRBV29-1 | TGCAGCGTTGGGGGGTACTATGGCTACACCTTC | CSVGGYYGYTF